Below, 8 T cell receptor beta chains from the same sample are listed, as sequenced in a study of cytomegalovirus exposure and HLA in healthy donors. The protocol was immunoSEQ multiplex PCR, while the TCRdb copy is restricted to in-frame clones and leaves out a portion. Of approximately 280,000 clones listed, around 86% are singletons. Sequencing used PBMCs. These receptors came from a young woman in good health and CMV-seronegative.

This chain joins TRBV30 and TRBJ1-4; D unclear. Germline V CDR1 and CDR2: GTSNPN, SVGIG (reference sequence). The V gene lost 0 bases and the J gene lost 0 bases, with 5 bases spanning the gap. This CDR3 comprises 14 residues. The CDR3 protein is CAWSVGATNEKLFF. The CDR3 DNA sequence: TGTGCCTGGAGTGTGGGAGCAACTAATGAAAAACTGTTTTTT. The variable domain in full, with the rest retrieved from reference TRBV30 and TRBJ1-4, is SQTIHQWPATLVQPVGSPLSLECTVEGTSNPNLYWYRQAAGRGLQLLFYSVGIGQISSEVPQNLSASRPQDRQFILSSKKLLLSDSGFYLCAWSVGATNEKLFFGSGTQLSVL.

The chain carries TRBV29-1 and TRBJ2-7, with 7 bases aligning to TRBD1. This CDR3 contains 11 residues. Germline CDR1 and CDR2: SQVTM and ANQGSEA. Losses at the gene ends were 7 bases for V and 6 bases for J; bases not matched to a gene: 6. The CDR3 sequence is CSARQGSEQYF. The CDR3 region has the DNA TGCAGCGCCCGACAGGGATCCGAGCAGTACTTC.

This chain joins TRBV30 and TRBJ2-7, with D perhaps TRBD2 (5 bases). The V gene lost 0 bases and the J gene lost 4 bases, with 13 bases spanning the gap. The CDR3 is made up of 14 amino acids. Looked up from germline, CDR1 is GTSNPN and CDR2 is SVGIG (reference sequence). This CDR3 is CAWSVPGFNYEQYF. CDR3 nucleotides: TGTGCCTGGAGTGTACCGGGGTTCAATTACGAGCAGTACTTC.

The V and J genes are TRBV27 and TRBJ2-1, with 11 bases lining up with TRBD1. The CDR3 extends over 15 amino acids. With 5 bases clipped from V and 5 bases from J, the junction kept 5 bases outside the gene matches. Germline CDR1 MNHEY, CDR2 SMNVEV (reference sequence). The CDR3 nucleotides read TGTGCCAGCAGTGTTGGGACAGGGGGGGACAATGAGCAGTTCTTC. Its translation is CASSVGTGGDNEQFF.

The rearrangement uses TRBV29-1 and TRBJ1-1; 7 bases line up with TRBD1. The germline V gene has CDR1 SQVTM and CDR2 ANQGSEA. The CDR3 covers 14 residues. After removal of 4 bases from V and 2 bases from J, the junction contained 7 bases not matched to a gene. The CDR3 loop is CSVVEQGVNTEAFF. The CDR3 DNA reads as TGCAGCGTTGTTGAGCAGGGGGTAAACACTGAAGCTTTCTTT.

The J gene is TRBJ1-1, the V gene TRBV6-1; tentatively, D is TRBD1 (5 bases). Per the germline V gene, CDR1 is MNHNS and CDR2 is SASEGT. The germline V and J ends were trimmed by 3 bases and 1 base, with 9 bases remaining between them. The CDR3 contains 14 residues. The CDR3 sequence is CASSEVTGNTEAFF. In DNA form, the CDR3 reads TGTGCCAGCAGTGAGGTAACAGGGAACACTGAAGCTTTCTTT.

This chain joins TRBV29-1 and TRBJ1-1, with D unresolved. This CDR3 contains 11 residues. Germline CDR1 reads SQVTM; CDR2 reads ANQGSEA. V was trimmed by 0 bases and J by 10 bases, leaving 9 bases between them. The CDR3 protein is CSVEDPRGAFF. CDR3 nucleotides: TGCAGCGTTGAAGACCCCCGAGGAGCTTTCTTT.

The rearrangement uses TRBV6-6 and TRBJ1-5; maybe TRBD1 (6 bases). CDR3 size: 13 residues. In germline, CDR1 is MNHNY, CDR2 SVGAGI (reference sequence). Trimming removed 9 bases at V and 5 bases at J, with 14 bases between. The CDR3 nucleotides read TGTGCCAGTTCGACACAGGGAGATCAGCCCCAGCATTTT. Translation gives CASSTQGDQPQHF.